This T cell receptor beta chain was retrieved from a study of cytotoxic CD8 clonotypes in ibrutinib-treated CLL. Study as a whole: Of a cohort that held roughly eleven relapsed/refractory and fewer than 16 treatment-naive patients, fewer than 18 were IGHV unmutated. General study results and limits: With treatment, public clonotypes, which were uncommon, either contracted or remained stable. At progression, clonality fell back toward baseline after rising at ibrutinib response. Researchers report that baseline clonality outpaced age-matched healthy donors and tracked circulating CD8+ T-cell counts.

Germline CDR1 reads MNHNY; CDR2 reads SVGAGI (reference sequence). CDR3 length: 15 residues. Trimming shortened V by 0 bases and J by 2 bases, and 10 bases separated the two germline ends. This clone was detected once. Antigen specificity is unknown. The data were produced by immunoSEQ multiplex PCR, yet TCRdb's version contains in-frame clones alone and is incomplete. This table holds 250,000 to 350,000 clones, around 69% found once. The sequences come from PBMCs, collected at disease progression, from a patient treated with ibrutinib. The receptor's source is a human donor with chronic lymphocytic leukemia. The chain joins TRBV6-6 to TRBJ1-2; D call uncertain. CDR3 nucleotides: TGTGCCAGCAGTTACTCGCCGCACAGAAACTATGGCTACACCTTC. Protein product: CASSYSPHRNYGYTF.